This is a list of T cell receptor beta chains from one sample in a study of blood T cell repertoires in COVID-19. Libraries were prepared by immunoSEQ multiplex PCR; TCRdb keeps only in-frame clonotypes and omits some of them. This sample carries 200,000 to 300,000 clones, 88% of them seen once, and the ten largest clones take 5% to 6.5%. The specimen was peripheral blood. Source of these receptors: a woman aged 25 to 39 with COVID-19, enrolled during active disease. Each CDR3 is given with its conserved first and last residue. Fields, in order: V gene, J gene, CDR3 protein.

V: TRBV10-3; J: TRBJ2-2; CDR3: CAISKGTANTGELFF
V: TRBV24-1; J: TRBJ2-2; CDR3: CATSDPRDRGLSGTGELFF
V: TRBV27; J: TRBJ1-6; CDR3: CASRPGQFLNSPLHF
V: TRBV18; J: TRBJ2-2; CDR3: CASSPGTGNTGELFF
V: TRBV7-2; J: TRBJ1-5; CDR3: CASSLVGGETNQPQHF
V: TRBV18; J: TRBJ1-1; CDR3: CASSPPSGDGTEAFF
V: TRBV4-3; J: TRBJ2-3; CDR3: CASSQRSGTDTQYF
V: TRBV3-1/TRBV3-2; J: TRBJ2-1; CDR3: CASSHPRDSSYNEQFF
V: TRBV2; J: TRBJ2-1; CDR3: CASSPDRGENEQFF
V: TRBV24-1; J: TRBJ2-1; CDR3: CATSDSWTSGDNEQFF
V: TRBV5-6; J: TRBJ2-1; CDR3: CASSRDSLAGGPHNEQFF
V: TRBV11-2; J: TRBJ1-6; CDR3: CASSLTPWLVSYNSPLHF
V: TRBV7-9; J: TRBJ1-1; CDR3: CASSLTGAGGYTEAFF
V: TRBV7-2; J: TRBJ1-1; CDR3: CASTGQLNTEAFF
V: TRBV18; J: TRBJ1-1; CDR3: CASSPRGPNTEAFF
V: TRBV19; J: TRBJ1-4; CDR3: CASSIGTALAKKLFF
V: TRBV9; J: TRBJ1-4; CDR3: CASSVRTGGGEKLFF
V: TRBV19; J: TRBJ1-5; CDR3: CASSTLTVNQPQHF
V: TRBV6-6; J: TRBJ1-1; CDR3: CASRNTGRTNTEAFF
V: TRBV6-6; J: TRBJ2-7; CDR3: CASSYGTGVEQYF
V: TRBV24-1; J: TRBJ1-5; CDR3: CATSDTGTDQPQHF
V: TRBV7-2; J: TRBJ2-1; CDR3: CASSSPGTGYRNEQFF
V: TRBV5-6; J: TRBJ2-5; CDR3: CASSWDFQETQYF
V: TRBV14; J: TRBJ2-1; CDR3: CASSPLGGGSYNEQFF
V: TRBV9; J: TRBJ2-5; CDR3: CASSEGTRGGGQETQYF
V: TRBV6-2/TRBV6-3; J: TRBJ2-3; CDR3: CASSFPGSTDTQYF
V: TRBV5-1; J: TRBJ1-2; CDR3: CASSLTGPGTGGLNYGYTF
V: TRBV5-1; J: TRBJ2-3; CDR3: CASSLGSSSTDTQYF
V: TRBV7-8; J: TRBJ2-3; CDR3: CASSHGLAGGKLKGDTQYF
V: TRBV11-2; J: TRBJ1-1; CDR3: CASSFPRGMNTEAFF
V: TRBV19; J: TRBJ1-2; CDR3: CASSIVGGLYGYTF
V: TRBV24-1; J: TRBJ2-5; CDR3: CATSDFLGQGSGETQYF
V: TRBV6-2/TRBV6-3; J: TRBJ1-1; CDR3: CASSYRGRNTEAFF
V: TRBV10-3; J: TRBJ2-7; CDR3: CAISEGSGGRGYEQYF
V: TRBV7-9; J: TRBJ1-3; CDR3: CASSTTGSSGNTIYF
V: TRBV5-6; J: TRBJ1-4; CDR3: CASSFTAGKLFF
V: TRBV5-8; J: TRBJ2-1; CDR3: CASSLQGTPYNEQFF